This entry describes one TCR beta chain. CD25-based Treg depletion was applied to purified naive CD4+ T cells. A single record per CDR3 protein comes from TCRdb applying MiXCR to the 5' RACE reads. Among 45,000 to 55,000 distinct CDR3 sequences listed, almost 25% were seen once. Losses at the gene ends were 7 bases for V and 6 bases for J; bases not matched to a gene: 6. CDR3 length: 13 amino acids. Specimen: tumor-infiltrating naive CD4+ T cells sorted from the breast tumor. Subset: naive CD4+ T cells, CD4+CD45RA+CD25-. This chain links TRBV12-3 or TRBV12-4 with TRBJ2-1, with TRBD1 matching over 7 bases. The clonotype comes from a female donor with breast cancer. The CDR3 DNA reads TGTGCCAGCATAAGACAGGGTAGCAATGAGCAGTTCTTC. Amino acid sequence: CASIRQGSNEQFF.